A single sample is the source of the 5 T cell receptor beta chains below, sequenced in a study of shared clonotypes between healthy human individuals (dated by TCRdb to 2020 to 2021). Library prep was done by the immunoSEQ multiplex PCR assay. TCRdb's version of the immuneACCESS table is confined to in-frame rearrangements and falls short of the full clone set. An unresolved V gene accounts for under half of the shortfall where checked; the remainder is of unknown origin. Across this sample there are about 500,000 clones, with roughly four fifths seen only once. The top ten clonotypes cover about 11% of the sample. The material sequenced was PBMCs. The source of these receptors is a middle-aged woman in good health. Some clones in this sample may be carry-over from other donors' samples.

This clone was seen a few times. The genes are TRBV9 and TRBJ1-1; D call uncertain. Germline V lookup: CDR1 SGDLS, CDR2 YYNGEE. Trimming removed 1 base at V and 0 bases at J, with 7 bases between. CDR3 length: 14 residues. The chain's CDR3 is CASSVRQMNTEAFF. DNA of the CDR3: TGTGCCAGCAGCGTACGCCAGATGAACACTGAAGCTTTCTTT. Complete variable domain (other parts from reference TRBV9 and TRBJ1-1): DSGVTQTPKHLITATGQRVTLRCSPRSGDLSVYWYQQSLDQGLQFLIQYYNGEERAKGNILERFSAQQFPDLHSELNLSSLELGDSALYFCASSVRQMNTEAFFGQGTRLTVV.

V is TRBV5-6 and J is TRBJ1-3; D unresolved. Trimming removed 1 base from V and 3 bases from J, with 8 bases in between. CDR1 is SGHDT and CDR2 is YYEEEE in the germline V gene. CDR3 length equals 14 residues. DNA for the CDR3: TGTGCCAGCAGCTTGTTCGGGGATGGAAACACCATATATTTT. Translation gives CASSLFGDGNTIYF.

CDR3 protein: CASSQDPDRVNTEAFF. The CDR3, as DNA: TGCGCCAGCAGCCAAGATCCTGACAGGGTCAACACTGAAGCTTTCTTT. V is TRBV4-1 and J is TRBJ1-1, with 7 bases matching TRBD1. The CDR3 runs to 16 residues. The J segment lost 2 bases and the V segment lost 0 bases, leaving 6 bases of the junction unmatched. Per germline, CDR1 MGHRA and CDR2 YSYEKL.

This chain links TRBV7-2 with TRBJ2-7, with TRBD2 as a possible D gene (5 bases). Germline values: CDR1 SGHTA, CDR2 FQGNSA. The CDR3 totals 15 residues. Trimming removed 6 bases from V and 3 bases from J, with 18 bases in between. CDR3 coding DNA: TGTGCCAGCAGTCAAACCTCAGGAGGAGGCTACGAGCAGTACTTC. Amino acids: CASSQTSGGGYEQYF.

The rearrangement joins TRBV10-3 to TRBJ2-1; no clear D gene. This CDR3 comprises 15 residues. CDR1 and CDR2 from the germline V gene are ENHRY and SYGVKD. Trimming removed 0 bases from V and 7 bases from J, with 13 bases in between. Here the CDR3 DNA reads TGTGCCATCAGTGAGTCTGCTCAGGAGAGGAATGAGCAGTTCTTC. Encoded protein: CAISESAQERNEQFF.